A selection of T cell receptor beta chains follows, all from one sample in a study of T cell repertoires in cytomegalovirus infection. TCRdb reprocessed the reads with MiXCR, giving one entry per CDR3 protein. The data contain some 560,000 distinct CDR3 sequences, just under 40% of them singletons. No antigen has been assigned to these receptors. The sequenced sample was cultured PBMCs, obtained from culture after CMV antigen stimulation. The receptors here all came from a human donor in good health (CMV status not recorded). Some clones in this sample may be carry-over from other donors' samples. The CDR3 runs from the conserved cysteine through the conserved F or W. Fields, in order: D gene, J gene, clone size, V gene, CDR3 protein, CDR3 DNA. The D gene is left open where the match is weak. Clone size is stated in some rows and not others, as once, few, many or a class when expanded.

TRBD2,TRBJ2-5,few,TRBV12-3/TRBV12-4,CASSTASGTQETQYF,TGTGCCAGCAGTACGGCTAGCGGGACTCAAGAGACCCAGTACTTC
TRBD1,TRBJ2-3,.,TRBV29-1,CSVIRDRGRTDTQYF,TGCAGCGTTATCCGGGACAGGGGCCGGACAGATACGCAGTATTTT
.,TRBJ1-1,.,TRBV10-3,CAISVSWGPEAFF,TGTGCCATCAGTGTCTCTTGGGGGCCTGAAGCTTTCTTT
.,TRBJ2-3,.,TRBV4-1,CASSQDPGVGEEDTQYF,TGCGCCAGCAGCCAAGATCCGGGGGTCGGGGAGGAGGATACGCAGTATTTT
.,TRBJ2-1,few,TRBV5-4,CASSSSRDNAYNEQFF,TGTGCCAGCAGCAGTTCCCGGGACAACGCCTACAATGAGCAGTTCTTC
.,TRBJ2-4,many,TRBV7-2,CASSFEGRGIQYF,TGTGCCAGCAGCTTTGAGGGTCGGGGCATTCAGTACTTC
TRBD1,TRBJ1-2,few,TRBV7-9,CASSRTGLGGYTF,TGTGCCAGCAGCCGGACAGGGTTAGGCGGCTACACCTTC
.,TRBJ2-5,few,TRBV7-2,CASSPGMVEETQYF,TGTGCCAGCAGCCCGGGGATGGTGGAAGAGACCCAGTACTTC
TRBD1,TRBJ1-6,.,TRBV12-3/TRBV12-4,CASSLVGGTGALALHF,TGTGCCAGCAGTTTAGTTGGAGGGACAGGGGCTTTGGCCCTCCACTTT
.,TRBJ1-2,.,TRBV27,CASTPSGGAGYYGYTF,TGTGCCAGCACCCCTTCGGGGGGGGCGGGCTACTATGGCTACACCTTC
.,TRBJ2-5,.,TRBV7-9,CASSSLEQETQYF,TGTGCCAGCAGCTCACTGGAACAAGAGACCCAGTACTTC
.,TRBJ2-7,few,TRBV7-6,CASSQGREQYF,TGTGCCAGCAGCCAGGGAAGAGAGCAGTACTTC
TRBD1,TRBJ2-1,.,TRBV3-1,CASSQGGGHEQFF,TGTGCCAGCAGCCAAGGAGGGGGCCATGAGCAGTTCTTC
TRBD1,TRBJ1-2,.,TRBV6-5,CASSYFGTGLDYGYTF,TGTGCCAGCAGTTACTTCGGGACAGGGTTAGACTATGGCTACACCTTC